The T cell receptor (beta chain) described here comes from a study of shared clonotypes between healthy human individuals. Clones were sequenced by immunoSEQ multiplex PCR, and TCRdb holds only the in-frame ones, with some missing. The data contain under 600,000 clones, 60% to 80% of them singletons. Sequenced: PBMCs. This clonotype was sampled from a woman in her 40s in good health. Some clones in this sample may be carry-over from other donors' samples.

The CDR3 spells CASSLGTGQGETFF. CDR3 bases: TGTGCCAGCAGCTTAGGGACCGGACAGGGGGAAACTTTCTTT. V usage is TRBV7-9 and J usage is TRBJ1-1; 10 nucleotides agree with TRBD1. The V gene end was trimmed by 1 base and the J gene end by 12 bases; junction bases not matched to a gene: 8. CDR1 and CDR2 from the germline V gene are SEHNR and FQNEAQ (reference sequence). This CDR3 spans 14 amino acids.